A selection of T cell receptor beta chains follows, all from one sample in a study of shared clonotypes between healthy human individuals. Profiling relied on immunoSEQ multiplex PCR, and the TCRdb table lists in-frame clones only, not all of them. The table includes roughly 1 million clones, 65% to 80% detected once. Specimen: memory CD4+ T cells sorted from blood. The receptors were sampled from a man aged 18 to 30 in good health. CDR3s include the opening cysteine and the closing phenylalanine or tryptophan. The D gene is left open where the match is weak. Clone size appears in some rows only: once, few, many, or a class for an expanded clone.

D	J	V	size	CDR3	DNA
.	TRBJ1-6	TRBV6-1	.	CASREDNSYNSPLHF	TGTGCCAGCAGGGAGGACAACTCCTATAATTCACCCCTCCACTTT
.	TRBJ1-2	TRBV7-2	.	CASSPGSGSYGYTF	TGTGCCAGCAGCCCGGGGTCGGGAAGCTATGGCTACACCTTC
TRBD1	TRBJ1-5	TRBV6-6	.	CASRGQGRISNQPQHF	TGTGCCAGCAGGGGACAGGGGAGAATTAGCAATCAGCCCCAGCATTTT
.	TRBJ2-3	TRBV5-4	.	CASSLDQGSDTQYF	TGTGCCAGCAGCTTGGATCAGGGATCAGATACGCAGTATTTT
TRBD1	TRBJ1-1	TRBV13	.	CASSIHRGTEAFF	TGTGCCAGCAGCATCCACAGGGGCACTGAAGCTTTCTTT
.	TRBJ2-5	TRBV6-5	.	CASSYFGDGETQYF	TGTGCCAGCAGTTACTTCGGGGACGGAGAGACCCAGTACTTC
.	TRBJ1-4	TRBV7-9	.	CASSLVSSGANEKLFF	TGTGCCAGCAGCTTAGTTTCGTCAGGCGCTAATGAAAAACTGTTTTTT
TRBD1	TRBJ1-3	TRBV29-1	few	CSAEINRGGGNTIYF	TGCAGCGCCGAGATAAACAGGGGCGGGGGAAACACCATATATTTT
.	TRBJ2-6	TRBV28	.	CASSSPAGANVLTF	TGTGCCAGCAGTTCCCCAGCTGGGGCCAACGTCCTGACTTTC
.	TRBJ2-3	TRBV11-2	.	CASSLAISTDTQYF	TGTGCCAGCAGCTTAGCCATTAGCACAGATACGCAGTATTTT
.	TRBJ2-6	TRBV18	once	CASSPQYGLKASSGANVLTF	TGTGCCAGCTCACCACAATATGGGCTGAAAGCAAGCTCTGGGGCCAACGTCCTGACTTTC
.	TRBJ2-7	TRBV30	.	CAWSRWDTGYEQYF	TGTGCCTGGAGTCGATGGGACACGGGCTACGAGCAGTACTTC
.	TRBJ1-5	TRBV27	.	CASRRDRGWDQPQHF	TGTGCCAGCAGACGGGACCGGGGGTGGGATCAGCCCCAGCATTTT
TRBD2	TRBJ2-1	TRBV11-2	.	CASSPGLALFLKNEQFF	TGTGCCAGCAGCCCAGGACTAGCGCTTTTCCTGAAGAATGAGCAGTTCTTC
.	TRBJ1-3	TRBV18	.	CASSPPSISGNTIYF	TGTGCCAGCTCACCACCGTCTATCTCTGGAAACACCATATATTTT
.	TRBJ1-5	TRBV6-6	.	CADEPQHF	TGTGCTGATGAGCCCCAGCATTTT
.	TRBJ1-1	TRBV5-8	.	CASRGRGMNTEAFF	TGTGCCAGCAGGGGTAGGGGGATGAACACTGAAGCTTTCTTT
.	TRBJ2-3	TRBV7-2	.	CASTSLYGTDTQYF	TGTGCCAGCACTTCTTTATATGGCACAGATACGCAGTATTTT
TRBD1	TRBJ2-3	TRBV10-3	.	CAISGGQGVTDTQYF	TGTGCCATCAGTGGGGGACAGGGGGTGACAGATACGCAGTATTTT
.	TRBJ1-2	TRBV25-1	few	CASSAGRISYGYTF	TGTGCCAGCAGTGCCGGGCGGATAAGCTATGGCTACACCTTC
TRBD2	TRBJ2-1	TRBV7-3	.	CASSSSGGTGEQFF	TGTGCCAGCAGCTCTAGCGGGGGGACCGGTGAGCAGTTCTTC
.	TRBJ1-1	TRBV7-2	.	CASSLRRDTEAFF	TGTGCCAGCAGCTTACGGAGGGACACTGAAGCTTTCTTT